This T cell receptor beta chain appears in the sequencing data of a study of CD8 T cells in Susac syndrome. Study-wide results and caveats: Regarding the TCR sequencing and HLA analysis, the study admitted that a relatively small number of individuals were involved.

With random hexamers, reverse transcription was performed on about 0.45 to 1 ug of RNA. An immunoSEQ multiplex PCR amplified TCR beta CDR3 over 54 Vbeta and 13 Jbeta. MiXCR, applied by TCRdb to the immunoSEQ multiplex PCR reads, yields one record per CDR3 protein. Among about 400,000 distinct CDR3 sequences, 85% were seen once, and the ten largest hold approximately 0.11%. CD8+ and CD4+ T cells from blood underwent TCR beta sequencing, which was carried out in a high-throughput format. Both CD4+ and CD8+ T cells were negatively isolated, and TEMRA cells underwent FACS enrichment. Regarding this clonotype: Its antigen is unknown.

This clonotype originated in a human donor with multiple sclerosis. The sequenced material came from CD8+ T cells from PBMCs.

This CDR3 reads CASSGRGANYEQYF. The CDR3 DNA follows: TGTGCCAGCAGTGGTCGCGGGGCAAACTACGAGCAGTACTTC. The rearrangement links TRBV6-5 to TRBJ2-7, with D perhaps matching TRBD2 (6 bases). The V end lost 5 bases, the J end lost 3 bases, and 14 bases lay between the germline ends. This CDR3 spans 14 amino acids. Germline assignment: CDR1 MNHEY and CDR2 SVGAGI.